Following are 18 T cell receptor beta chains from one sample sequenced in a study of blood T cell repertoires in COVID-19 (TCRdb year 2020). The library was generated by the immunoSEQ multiplex PCR assay. TCRdb's version of the immuneACCESS table is confined to in-frame rearrangements and falls short of the full clone set. An unresolved V gene accounts for under half of the shortfall where checked; the remainder is of unknown origin. This sample lists 200,000 to 250,000 clones; more than 80% were detected once. The ten largest clones take up over 3% of the sample. Sequenced: PBMCs or T cells enriched from blood (not recorded which). The receptors shown here come from a middle-aged woman with acute COVID-19.

J is TRBJ1-1 and V is TRBV3-1 (or the pseudogene TRBV3-2); D is uncertain. Trimming cost V 2 bases and J 2 bases, with 6 bases left between them. Germline-derived CDR1 and CDR2 are LGHDT and YNNKEL (reference sequence). The CDR3 covers 13 residues. The DNA of the CDR3 is TGTGCCAGCAGCCAAATGAGTAACACTGAAGCTTTCTTT. Amino acid sequence: CASSQMSNTEAFF.

The chain couples TRBV10-2 to TRBJ2-1, with 9 bases fitting TRBD2. The CDR3 totals 15 residues. The J segment lost 9 bases and the V segment lost 2 bases, leaving 8 bases of the junction unmatched. Looked up from germline, CDR1 is WSHSY and CDR2 is SAAADI. The DNA for the CDR3 is TGCGCCAGCAGTGAGGTCGAGCGGGGGGCGGTTGAGCAGTTCTTC. This encodes CASSEVERGAVEQFF.

The gene calls are TRBV27 and TRBJ1-6; D not certain. In germline, CDR1 is MNHEY, CDR2 SMNVEV (reference sequence). CDR3 length: 17 amino acids. The V and J ends lost 2 bases and 0 bases respectively, with 11 bases between them. As DNA, the CDR3 is TGTGCCAGCAGTTTAAACCCGCGGGGCTCCTATAATTCACCCCTCCACTTT. This sequence encodes CASSLNPRGSYNSPLHF.

V and J are TRBV18 and TRBJ1-2; tentatively, D is TRBD1 (5 bases). Between the trimmed V and J ends, which lost 0 bases and 3 bases, there was a span of 14 bases. Per the germline V gene, CDR1 is KGHSH and CDR2 is LQKENI. The CDR3 covers 16 residues. CDR3 protein: CASSPPEEGTYYGYTF. DNA for the CDR3: TGTGCCAGCTCACCACCGGAGGAGGGGACTTACTATGGCTACACCTTC.

The chain joins TRBV3-1 (or the pseudogene TRBV3-2) to TRBJ1-4, with D unclear. CDR3 length equals 16 residues. V lost 3 bases, J lost 8 bases, and 19 bases lay in between. The germline V gene has CDR1 LGHDT and CDR2 YNNKEL (reference sequence). The CDR3 region has the DNA TGTGCCAGCAGCCAGGCCAATCGGGGAGGTCGCGAAAAACTGTTTTTT. Amino acids: CASSQANRGGREKLFF.

The chain carries TRBV5-1 and TRBJ2-4; 7 bases match TRBD2. The V segment lost 0 bases and the J segment 3 bases; nucleotides outside the gene matches: 6. The CDR3 is 16 amino acids. The V gene's germline CDR1 is SGHRS and CDR2 YFSETQ. DNA for the CDR3: TGCGCCAGCAGCTTGGAGGGAATAGCGGGCAAAAACATTCAGTACTTC. Amino acid sequence: CASSLEGIAGKNIQYF.

The chain recombines TRBV7-9 with TRBJ1-6, with 7 bases identical to TRBD1. Germline CDR1 reads SEHNR; CDR2 reads FQNEAQ (reference sequence). The CDR3 runs to 19 residues. The V segment lost 4 bases and the J segment 2 bases; nucleotides outside the gene matches: 14. The CDR3 coding sequence is TGTGCCAGCAGCTCCCCTCCCGACCGGACAGGCGCCTATAATTCACCCCTCCACTTT. Protein: CASSSPPDRTGAYNSPLHF.

This chain joins TRBV4-1 and TRBJ2-3; 9 nucleotides align to TRBD2. Germline V CDR1 and CDR2: MGHRA, YSYEKL. This CDR3 comprises 15 residues. After removal of 2 bases from V and 4 bases from J, the junction contained 4 bases not matched to a gene. The chain's CDR3 is CASSQLAGVADTQYF. Here the CDR3 DNA reads TGCGCCAGCAGCCAATTAGCGGGGGTGGCAGATACGCAGTATTTT.

The CDR3 DNA is TGTGCCAGCAGCTTAGTGGGGACTACCCCTAGCACAGATACGCAGTATTTT. This encodes CASSLVGTTPSTDTQYF. V and J are TRBV11-2 and TRBJ2-3; 7 nucleotides align to TRBD2. The germline V gene encodes CDR1 SGHAT and CDR2 FQNNGV. V dropped 1 base and J dropped 0; count of bases not matched to a gene: 7. There are 17 residues in the CDR3.

The chain is built from TRBV19 and TRBJ1-2; D unclear. V shed 9 bases and J shed 6 bases, with 17 bases lying between them. CDR1 LNHDA and CDR2 SQIVND come from the germline V gene (reference sequence). There are 13 residues in the CDR3. The DNA of the CDR3 is TGTGCCAGCTTACGACGGGAAAGAAATGGCTACACCTTC. It translates to CASLRRERNGYTF. The complete variable domain, with remaining parts taken from reference TRBV19 and TRBJ1-2, reads DGGITQSPKYLFRKEGQNVTLSCEQNLNHDAMYWYRQDPGQGLRLIYYSQIVNDFQKGDIAEGYSVSREKKESFPLTVTSAQKNPTAFYLCASLRRERNGYTFGSGTRLTVV.

This sequence joins TRBV19 and TRBJ2-3, with D unclear. V was clipped by 3 bases and J by 2 bases, with 9 bases between them. Germline V lookup: CDR1 LNHDA, CDR2 SQIVND (reference sequence). The CDR3 is 14 amino acids. CDR3 nucleotides: TGTGCCAGTAGTATCCAGGAAAACACAGATACGCAGTATTTT. It translates to CASSIQENTDTQYF.

The V gene is TRBV30, the J gene TRBJ1-6, with TRBD1 as a possible D gene (6 bases). The CDR3 loop spans 15 amino acids. Germline CDR1 and CDR2: GTSNPN and SVGIG (reference sequence). The V and J ends lost 1 base and 3 bases respectively, with 10 bases between them. This chain's CDR3 is CAWSGQALYNSPLHF. The CDR3 nucleotides are TGTGCCTGGAGTGGACAGGCCCTCTATAATTCACCCCTCCACTTT.

The chain combines TRBV6-2 or TRBV6-3 with TRBJ2-5; D possibly corresponds to TRBD2 (6 bases). The CDR3 is 17 amino acids. The germline gives CDR1 MNHEY, CDR2 SVGEGT. V dropped 6 bases and J dropped 0 bases, with 20 bases sitting between them. The CDR3 region is CASSSQVGGAYQETQYF. The DNA for the CDR3 is TGTGCCAGCAGCTCTCAGGTTGGCGGGGCGTACCAAGAGACCCAGTACTTC.

The V and J genes are TRBV2 and TRBJ2-1; D perhaps matches TRBD1 (5 bases). Germline V gene data show CDR1 as SNHLY and CDR2 as FYNNEI. Trimming cost V 4 bases and J 0 bases, with 13 bases left between them. This CDR3 is built from 16 residues. The CDR3 is CASSVDQGRSYNEQFF. The CDR3 region has the DNA TGTGCCAGCAGTGTCGATCAGGGTCGCTCCTACAATGAGCAGTTCTTC.

This chain links TRBV7-2 with TRBJ1-5; tentatively, D is TRBD1 (5 bases). The CDR3 is made up of 17 amino acids. Germline V CDR1 and CDR2: SGHTA, FQGNSA. The V and J ends lost 5 bases and 8 bases respectively, with 25 bases between them. The chain's CDR3 is CASSPKRVIGAVEPQHF. In nucleotides, the CDR3 is TGTGCCAGCAGCCCAAAGCGAGTCATAGGGGCGGTGGAGCCCCAGCATTTT.

The chain has TRBV9 and TRBJ1-1, with TRBD1 matching 9 bases. Germline values: CDR1 SGDLS, CDR2 YYNGEE. The trim removed 4 bases at V and 5 bases at J, leaving 9 bases unmatched. This CDR3 region has 15 residues. The CDR3 loop reads CASSNGQGLRTEAFF. DNA of the CDR3: TGTGCCAGCAGCAACGGACAGGGGTTACGGACTGAAGCTTTCTTT.

This chain connects TRBV5-1 to TRBJ2-2; a possible D gene is TRBD1 (5 bases). Germline V gene data show CDR1 as SGHRS and CDR2 as YFSETQ. Trimming stripped 4 bases from V and 6 bases from J, with 13 bases between. The CDR3 spans 14 residues. The CDR3 is CASSVATASGELFF. CDR3 DNA sequence: TGCGCCAGCAGCGTGGCGACAGCGTCCGGGGAGCTGTTTTTT.

CDR3 in DNA: TGTGCCAGCAGCTTTAGCGGCGGCCCCGGCCACGAGCAGTACTTC. This translates into CASSFSGGPGHEQYF. The chain couples TRBV7-9 to TRBJ2-7, with a weak D call TRBD2 (6 bases). With 3 bases removed from V and 5 bases from J, the gap between germline ends came to 17 bases. This CDR3 is built from 15 residues. CDR1 and CDR2 from the germline V gene are SEHNR and FQNEAQ (reference sequence).